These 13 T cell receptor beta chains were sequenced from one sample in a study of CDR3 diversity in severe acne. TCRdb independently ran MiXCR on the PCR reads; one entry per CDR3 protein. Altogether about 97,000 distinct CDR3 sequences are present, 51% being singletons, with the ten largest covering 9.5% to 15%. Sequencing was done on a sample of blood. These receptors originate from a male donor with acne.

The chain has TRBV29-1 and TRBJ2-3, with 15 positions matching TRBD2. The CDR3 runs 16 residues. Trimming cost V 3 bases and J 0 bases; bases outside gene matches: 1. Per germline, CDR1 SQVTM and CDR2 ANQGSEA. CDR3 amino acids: CSVEGLAGGSTDTQYF. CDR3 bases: TGCAGCGTTGAGGGACTAGCGGGAGGAAGCACAGATACGCAGTATTTT.

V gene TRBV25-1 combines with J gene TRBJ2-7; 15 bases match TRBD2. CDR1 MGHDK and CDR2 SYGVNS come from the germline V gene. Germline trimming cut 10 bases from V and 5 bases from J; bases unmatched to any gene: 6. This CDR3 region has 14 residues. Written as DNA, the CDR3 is TGTGCCATCCCGGGACTAGCGGGGGGCGACGAGCAGTACTTC. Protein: CAIPGLAGGDEQYF.

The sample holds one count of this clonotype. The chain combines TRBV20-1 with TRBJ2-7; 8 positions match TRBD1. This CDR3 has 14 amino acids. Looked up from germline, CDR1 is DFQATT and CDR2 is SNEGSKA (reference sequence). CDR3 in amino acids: CSYVLGQASYEQYF. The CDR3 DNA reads TGCAGCTATGTCTTGGGACAGGCTTCCTACGAGCAGTACTTC.

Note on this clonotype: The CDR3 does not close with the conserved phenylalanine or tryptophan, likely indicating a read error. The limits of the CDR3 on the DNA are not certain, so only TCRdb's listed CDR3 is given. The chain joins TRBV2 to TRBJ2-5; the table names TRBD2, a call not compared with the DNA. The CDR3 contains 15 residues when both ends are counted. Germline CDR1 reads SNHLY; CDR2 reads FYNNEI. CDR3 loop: CASSEMRWGGEGLGP.

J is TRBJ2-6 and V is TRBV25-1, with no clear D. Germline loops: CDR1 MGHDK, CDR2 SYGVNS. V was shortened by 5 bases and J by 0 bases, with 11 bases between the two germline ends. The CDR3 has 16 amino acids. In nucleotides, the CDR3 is TGTGCCAGCAGTTACTCGACCCGCTCTGGGGCCAACGTCCTGACTTTC. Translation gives CASSYSTRSGANVLTF.

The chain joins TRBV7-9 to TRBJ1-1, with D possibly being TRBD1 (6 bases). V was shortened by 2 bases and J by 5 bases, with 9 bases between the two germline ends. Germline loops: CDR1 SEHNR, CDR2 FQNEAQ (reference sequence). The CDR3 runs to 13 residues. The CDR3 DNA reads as TGTGCCAGCAGCTTATCCAGGGGTACTGAAGCTTTCTTT. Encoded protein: CASSLSRGTEAFF.

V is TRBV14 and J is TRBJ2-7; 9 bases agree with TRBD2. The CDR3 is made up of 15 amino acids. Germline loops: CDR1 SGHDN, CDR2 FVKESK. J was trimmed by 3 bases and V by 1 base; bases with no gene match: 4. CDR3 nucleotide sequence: TGTGCCAGCAGCCAAGTTGGGACTAGCTTCTACGAGCAGTACTTC. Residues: CASSQVGTSFYEQYF.

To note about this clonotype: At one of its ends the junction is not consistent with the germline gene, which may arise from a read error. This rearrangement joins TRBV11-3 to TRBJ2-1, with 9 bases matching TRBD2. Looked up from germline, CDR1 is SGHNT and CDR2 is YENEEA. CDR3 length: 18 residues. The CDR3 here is CTSSLKKIRAGGPHEQFF. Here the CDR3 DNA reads TGTACCAGCAGCTTGAAGAAGATTCGGGCGGGAGGGCCCCATGAGCAGTTCTTC.

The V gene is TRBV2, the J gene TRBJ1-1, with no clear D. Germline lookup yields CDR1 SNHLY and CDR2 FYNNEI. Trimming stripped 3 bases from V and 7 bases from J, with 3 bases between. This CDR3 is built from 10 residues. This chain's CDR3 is CASSDYEAFF. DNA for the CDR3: TGTGCCAGCAGTGACTATGAAGCTTTCTTT. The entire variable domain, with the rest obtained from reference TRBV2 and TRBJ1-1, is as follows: EPEVTQTPSHQVTQMGQEVILRCVPISNHLYFYWYRQILGQKVEFLVSFYNNEISEKSEIFDDQFSVERPDGSNFTLKIRSTKLEDSAMYFCASSDYEAFFGQGTRLTVV.

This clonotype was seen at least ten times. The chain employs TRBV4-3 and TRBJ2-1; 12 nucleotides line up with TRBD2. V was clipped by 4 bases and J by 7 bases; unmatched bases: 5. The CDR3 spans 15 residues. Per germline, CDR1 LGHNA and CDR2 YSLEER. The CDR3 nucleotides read TGCGCCAGCAGCCCGACTAGCGGGAGAGGAAATGAGCAGTTCTTC. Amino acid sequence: CASSPTSGRGNEQFF.

The CDR3 DNA reads TGTGCCACCAGCAGAGAGAGGCTAGCAGTAGAGACCCAGTACTTC. Residues: CATSRERLAVETQYF. The chain recombines TRBV15 with TRBJ2-5; possible D gene TRBD2, 5 bases. This CDR3 has 15 residues. CDR1 and CDR2 from the germline V gene are LNHNV and YYDKDF (reference sequence). V was pared by 0 bases and J by 4 bases, with 12 bases between. The complete variable domain, with remaining parts taken from reference TRBV15 and TRBJ2-5, reads DAMVIQNPRYQVTQFGKPVTLSCSQTLNHNVMYWYQQKSSQAPKLLFHYYDKDFNNEADTPDNFQSRRPNTSFCFLDIRSPGLGDTAMYLCATSRERLAVETQYFGPGTRLLVL.

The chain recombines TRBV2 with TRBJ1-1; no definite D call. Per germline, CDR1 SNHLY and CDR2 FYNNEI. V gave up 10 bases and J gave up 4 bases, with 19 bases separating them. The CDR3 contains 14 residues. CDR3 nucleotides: TGTGCCACCGACGGCCGAGATGGATCCACTGAAGCTTTCTTT. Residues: CATDGRDGSTEAFF.

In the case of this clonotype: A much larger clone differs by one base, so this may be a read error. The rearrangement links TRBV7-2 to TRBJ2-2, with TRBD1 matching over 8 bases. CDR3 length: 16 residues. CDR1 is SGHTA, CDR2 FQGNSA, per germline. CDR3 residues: CASSFRTGLNTGGLFF. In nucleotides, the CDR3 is TGTGCCAGCAGCTTCCGGACAGGGTTGAACACCGGGGGGCTGTTTTTT.